This TCR beta chain was recovered during a study of T cell responses to AZD1222 COVID-19 vaccine. Measured with immunoSEQ multiplex PCR; TCRdb has only the in-frame clones, and not every one. Of 130,000 to 150,000 clones detected, roughly 91% appear once; the ten largest clones hold approximately 2%. CDR1 and CDR2 (germline): SGHRS, YFSETQ. The length of the CDR3 is 17 residues. V dropped 1 base and J dropped 0 bases, with 14 bases sitting between them. A word on this clone: Antigen specificity is unknown.

Whole-study results and caveats: Vaccination with two AZD1222 doses was followed by a rise in Spike-specific TCR breadth and depth. Seropositive status at baseline applied to only a handful of AZD1222 recipients. Scientists sampled the repertoires only once the peak T cell response had passed.

The receptor was derived from an adult in good health. V is TRBV5-1 and J is TRBJ1-3; the D gene is possibly TRBD1 (6 bases). The sequenced sample was peripheral blood, obtained on day 0 of AZD1222 vaccination. The chain's CDR3 is CASSLFGRQDSGNTIYF. DNA for the CDR3: TGCGCCAGCAGCTTGTTCGGGCGACAGGACTCTGGAAACACCATATATTTT.